This TCR beta chain comes out of a study of cytomegalovirus exposure and HLA in healthy donors. Study-wide findings and caveats: The study put around 180 TCR beta chains on its list as cytomegalovirus-associated. Looking again later, the authors saw that most CMV-associated TCR beta chains seemed HLA-restricted.

Though probably carrying unrecorded immune exposures, donors were nominally healthy at sampling. The PCR used 60 Vbeta and 13 Jbeta primers. Libraries were prepared by immunoSEQ multiplex PCR; TCRdb keeps only in-frame clonotypes and omits some of them. Counted here are 110,000 to 150,000 clones, roughly 80% occurring once; the ten biggest clones make up about 2.6%. A note on this clone: Its specificity is not known.

Per germline, CDR1 KGHSH and CDR2 LQKENI. CDR3 length equals 17 residues. Trimming stripped 3 bases from V and 1 base from J, with 13 bases between. J is TRBJ2-6 and V is TRBV18, with D possibly being TRBD2 (6 bases). The material sequenced was PBMCs. This receptor was identified in a boy aged 2 to 10 in good health and CMV-seronegative. In DNA, the CDR3 is TGTGCCAGCTCACCGCGCTGGAGGGCGTCTGGGGCCAACGTCCTGACTTTC. It specifies CASSPRWRASGANVLTF.